Detailed here is one T cell receptor beta chain. This entry is derived from a study of cytomegalovirus exposure and HLA in healthy donors. PCR primers comprised 60 Vbeta and 13 Jbeta primers. TCRdb's table, derived via immunoSEQ multiplex PCR, lists solely in-frame clones and lacks some. Its listing shows more than 90,000 clones. CDR3 length equals 15 residues. The V gene end was trimmed by 7 bases and the J gene end by 7 bases; junction bases not matched to a gene: 13. Germline CDR1 and CDR2: SEHNR and FQNEAQ (reference sequence). The rearrangement links TRBV7-9 to TRBJ2-1; 7 positions agree with TRBD2. This receptor was taken from a man younger than 45 in good health and CMV-seronegative. Input material: PBMCs. The CDR3 nucleotides read TGTGCCAGCAAGCTTACGGGAGGAGGTGGGAATGAGCAGTTCTTC. It yields the protein CASKLTGGGGNEQFF. Drawing the rest from reference TRBV7-9 and TRBJ2-1, the complete variable domain is DTGVSQNPRHKITKRGQNVTFRCDPISEHNRLYWYRQTLGQGPEFLTYFQNEAQLEKSRLLSDRFSAERPKGSFSTLEIQRTEQGDSAMYLCASKLTGGGGNEQFFGPGTRLTVL.